This entry describes one T cell receptor beta chain. Time point defined: late/post reinfection, 12 to 24 weeks after detection. Sorted cells were sequenced directly ex vivo without any in vitro expansion. People who inject drugs from Montreal's HEPCO study were the donors. The data were obtained in a study of memory CD8 T cells in hepatitis C reinfection. As for the study in general: Samples late or after reinfection came 12 to 24 weeks post-detection.

This CDR3 comprises 15 residues. Per germline, CDR1 SGHDT and CDR2 YYEEEE. V lost 0 bases and J lost 0, with 7 bases in between. This table comes from immunoSEQ multiplex PCR, and its TCRdb copy is limited to in-frame clones, with some not included. The sample yields 4,500 or so clones, roughly 90% seen once. The receptor was derived from a man aged 50 to 59 with hepatitis C virus infection. V is TRBV5-6 and J is TRBJ2-4; D ambiguous. The specimen was naive CD8+ T cells sorted from blood. The CDR3 coding sequence is TGTGCCAGCAGCTTGGGACATCTAGCCAAAAACATTCAGTACTTC. Translated, it gives CASSLGHLAKNIQYF.